This entry features one T cell receptor beta chain sequence. The source of the sample is a study of T cells expressing NK-cell markers. Across the study: Sorted T-cell subsets CD3+CD56+NKG2C+, CD3+CD56+NKG2C- and CD3+CD56-NKG2C+ were TCR beta-sequenced. With respect to HCMV, seven of the eight sequenced donors were seropositive, and one was seronegative.

TCR beta cDNA was generated via 5'RACE template switching incorporating UMIs. TCRdb re-called the 5' RACE reads and gives one entry per CDR3 protein, without DNA. The ten most abundant clones cover roughly 3.6% of a sample with 450,000 to 600,000 distinct CDR3 sequences. The TCR sequence derives from a man between 18 and 29 years old in good health. Sequenced: blood T cells: a sorted CD56 or NKG2C T cell subset, CD4+ or CD8+ T cells, or bulk PBMC T cells (not recorded which).

CDR3 residues: CASSPGLAEYNEQFF. The rearrangement uses TRBV5-1 and TRBJ2-1; as DNA is missing, the TRBD2 call by TCRdb cannot be tested. The CDR3 length is 15 residues. CDR1 is SGHRS and CDR2 is YFSETQ in the germline V gene.